Listed below are T cell receptor beta chains from one sample, sequenced in a study of identical twins. TCRdb re-called the 5' RACE reads with MiXCR, one entry per CDR3 protein. The data contain under 800,000 distinct CDR3 sequences, 21% of them singletons. The data were also submitted as part of a second study, on T cells expressing NK-cell markers.

The material sequenced was PBMCs. Receptors originate from a woman aged 18-29 years in good health. Each CDR3 is given with its conserved first and last residue. The D gene is left open where the match is weak. Where a row states a size, it is once, few, many or the class of an expanded clone; other rows omit it.

v_call	j_call	d_call	clone_size	cdr3_aa	cdr3_nt
TRBV10-3	TRBJ2-5	.	few	CAISETGAIETQYF	TGTGCCATCAGTGAGACCGGGGCAATAGAGACCCAGTACTTC
TRBV10-3	TRBJ2-4	TRBD1	few	CAISEPLDRGRTNIQYF	TGTGCCATCAGTGAGCCATTAGACAGGGGAAGAACAAACATTCAGTACTTC
TRBV5-5	TRBJ2-1	.	few	CASSSTSLTGWGEQFF	TGTGCCAGCAGCTCAACTTCCCTGACAGGCTGGGGTGAGCAGTTCTTC
TRBV5-1	TRBJ2-7	TRBD2	.	CASSLGLGLASRRDYEQYF	TGCGCCAGCAGCTTGGGGTTGGGACTAGCGTCAAGGAGGGACTACGAGCAGTACTTC
TRBV7-2	TRBJ2-7	.	.	CASSANGGPYEQYF	TGTGCCAGCAGCGCTAACGGGGGTCCCTACGAGCAGTACTTC
TRBV12-3/TRBV12-4	TRBJ1-2	TRBD1	few	CASSLRTGVGYTF	TGTGCCAGCAGTTTGAGGACAGGGGTTGGCTACACCTTC
TRBV15	TRBJ2-1	.	.	CATSRAAEPYNEQFF	TGTGCCACCAGTCGGGCAGCAGAACCCTACAATGAGCAGTTCTTC
TRBV12-3/TRBV12-4	TRBJ1-5	TRBD1	.	CASSLQQGNQPQHF	TGTGCCAGCAGTTTACAACAGGGGAATCAGCCCCAGCATTTT
TRBV20-1	TRBJ2-7	TRBD2	many	CSARVGTSFLEQYF	TGCAGTGCTAGAGTGGGGACTAGTTTTCTCGAGCAGTACTTC
TRBV20-1	TRBJ1-6	.	.	CSARVHLLNNSPLHF	TGCAGTGCTAGAGTGCACCTGCTAAATAATTCACCCCTCCACTTT
TRBV7-9	TRBJ1-2	TRBD1	.	CASSVSAGQPYGYTF	TGTGCCAGCAGCGTCAGTGCGGGACAGCCCTATGGCTACACCTTC
TRBV29-1	TRBJ2-5	.	few	CSVLRETQYF	TGCAGCGTACTCCGGGAGACCCAGTACTTC
TRBV11-3	TRBJ2-3	.	.	CASSLLQTDTQYF	TGTGCCAGCAGCTTACTCCAGACAGATACGCAGTATTTT
TRBV12-3/TRBV12-4	TRBJ2-2	.	many	CASSLGTPNTGELFF	TGTGCCAGCAGTTTGGGGACTCCGAACACCGGGGAGCTGTTTTTT
TRBV7-9	TRBJ2-2	TRBD2	.	CASTDGTRAGELFF	TGTGCCAGCACCGACGGGACTAGGGCCGGGGAGCTGTTTTTT
TRBV20-1	TRBJ2-6	.	.	CSADLGGSNKMGSGANVLTF	TGCAGTGCTGACCTCGGGGGCTCTAATAAAATGGGGTCTGGGGCCAACGTCCTGACTTTC
TRBV5-1	TRBJ2-3	TRBD2	.	CASSSSGRPSTDTQYF	TGCGCCAGCAGCTCTAGCGGGAGACCTAGCACAGATACGCAGTATTTT
TRBV5-6	TRBJ2-5	.	many	CASSLLAVGETQYF	TGTGCCAGCAGCCTCCTGGCGGTGGGGGAGACCCAGTACTTC
TRBV20-1	TRBJ2-7	TRBD1	many	CSAESGTDNYEQYF	TGCAGTGCCGAGTCGGGGACAGATAACTACGAGCAGTACTTC
TRBV7-2	TRBJ2-3	TRBD1	many	CASSTRQGDTQYF	TGTGCCAGCAGCACTAGACAGGGTGATACGCAGTATTTT
TRBV5-1	TRBJ2-2	.	few	CASSFQPAGELFF	TGCGCCAGCAGCTTCCAGCCGGCCGGGGAGCTGTTTTTT
TRBV7-9	TRBJ2-3	.	.	CASQSDRLSTDTQYF	TGTGCCAGCCAAAGCGATCGACTCAGCACAGATACGCAGTATTTT
TRBV27	TRBJ2-7	TRBD1	few	CASSPSRDRGLRHYEQYF	TGTGCCAGCAGTCCAAGCCGGGACAGGGGGCTACGGCACTACGAGCAGTACTTC
TRBV7-2	TRBJ2-7	.	few	CASSRAQYEQYF	TGTGCCAGCAGCCGAGCCCAATACGAGCAGTACTTC
TRBV12-3/TRBV12-4	TRBJ2-1	.	.	CASTLGGPHNEQFF	TGTGCCAGCACCCTCGGGGGCCCCCACAATGAGCAGTTCTTC